This T cell receptor (beta chain) was sequenced for a study of blood T cell repertoires in COVID-19 (TCRdb year 2020). General notes on the study: The collaborator samples originated in the United States, Italy and Spain and spanned the acute and convalescent phases of COVID-19. The prospective study material was composed of cDNA or gDNA derived from T cells, B-cell-depleted T cells, or PBMCs. Subjects who had been exposed to COVID-19, were actively infected with it, or had recovered from it provided the deeply sampled blood TCRbeta repertoires that made up the dataset. A freely available public database, intended as a resource for researchers studying the immune response to SARS-CoV-2, is where the repertoires were released. Samples were obtained from the ongoing ImmuneRACE study (first 160 participants) and from 950 to 1,500 subjects provided by 6 global collaborators. The sample metadata nearly always contained a de-identified subject ID, COVID-19 status, age in years and sex. HLA class I and class II types, where available, came from metadata supplied by the sample provider rather than from assay-based typing. Findings and caveats that apply to the study as a whole: Clinical and demographic metadata were provided uncurated, with the amount varying by source and participant.

TCRbeta CDR3 regions were amplified from genomic DNA using the immunoSEQ Assay, a bias-controlled multiplex PCR. Processing in the source paper ran as follows. Nucleated cell counts per sample were estimated from amplification of reference gene primers within the assay. To quantify the absolute abundance of each unique TCRbeta CDR3 rearrangement, sequence reads were collapsed and filtered. For each sample, productive Simpson clonality was calculated as the square root of Simpson's diversity index over productive rearrangements. TCRdb stores this immuneACCESS table with in-frame sequences only. Part of the clones is absent; in the studies checked, under half of the shortfall reflects unresolved V genes, and no reason is known for the rest. The DNA gave D and trimming, while V, J and clone size come from that table. In all, the sample holds 650,000 to 800,000 clones, and about 87% of those were seen once. The top ten clones comprise over 0.2% of the sample.

Whole blood was collected in K2EDTA tubes by collaborating institutions according to the institutions' own protocols. For TCRbeta analysis, collaborators shipped samples as frozen whole blood, isolated PBMCs, or DNA extracted from either of those sample types. In the germline V gene (reference sequence), CDR1 corresponds to MNHEY and CDR2 to SMNVEV. Between the V and J ends, shortened by 2 bases and 4 bases respectively, the junction contains 14 bases. Reading from cysteine to phenylalanine, the CDR3 counts 16 amino acids. Only the CDR3 DNA is retained, 48 bases long and in frame from the first base. With regard to this clone: It has no known antigen specificity. Qualities for individual bases were not recorded, and no much larger clone is one base off.

The chain couples TRBV27 to TRBJ1-4; TRBD1 is possibly the D segment (5 matching bases). This TCR came from a woman aged 18-30 years with acute or convalescent COVID-19. Sequenced input: peripheral blood. For the CDR3, the sequence is CASSLEAGRINEKLFF. The DNA sequence follows: TGTGCCAGCAGTTTAGAGGCAGGGCGGATTAATGAAAAACTGTTTTTT. Extended through the reference TRBV27 and TRBJ1-4 proteins, this CDR3 yields the full variable domain: EAQVTQNPRYLITVTGKKLTVTCSQNMNHEYMSWYRQDPGLGLRQIYYSMNVEVTDKGDVPEGYKVSRKEKRNFPLILESPSPNQTSLYFCASSLEAGRINEKLFFGSGTQLSVL.